This is a list of T cell receptor beta chains from one sample in a study of T cell changes during pregnancy in multiple sclerosis. Repertoires were generated with immunoSEQ multiplex PCR, while TCRdb's copy carries only in-frame clones and drops some. The sample shows 70,000 to 95,000 clones, 85% to 95% of them seen only once. The sequenced sample was peripheral blood, obtained in the second trimester of pregnancy. The source is a female donor with multiple sclerosis, enrolled in a pregnancy study. The CDR3 runs from the conserved cysteine through the conserved F or W. The D gene is left open where the match is weak. A row's size may be missing; if present it is once, few, many or a size class.

d_gene,abundance,j_gene,v_gene,CDR3nt,CDR3aa
TRBD2,.,TRBJ2-1,TRBV5-1,TGCGCCAGCAGCTATACTAGCGGGACTGTTGAGCAGTTCTTC,CASSYTSGTVEQFF
TRBD2,once,TRBJ2-5,TRBV7-8,TGTGCCAGCAGCTTACGGGGGGGGGTTATGGAGACCCAGTACTTC,CASSLRGGVMETQYF
.,.,TRBJ2-7,TRBV28,TGTGCCAGCAGTTTACGTCCGGGTTACGAGCAGTACTTC,CASSLRPGYEQYF
TRBD1,.,TRBJ1-2,TRBV6-5,TGTGCCAGCAGTCAACAGGGGGCGACGGATGGCTACACCTTC,CASSQQGATDGYTF
.,.,TRBJ2-1,TRBV14,TGTGCCAGCAGCCTGCCCATTACAGGTTACAATGAGCAGTTCTTC,CASSLPITGYNEQFF
TRBD1,.,TRBJ2-7,TRBV5-5,TGTGCCAGCAGCTGGGGACAGCCGCACACCTACGAGCAGTACTTC,CASSWGQPHTYEQYF
.,.,TRBJ1-2,TRBV27,TGTGCCAGCAGTTCAACCTTCCGGGGTTTGAACTATGGCTACACCTTC,CASSSTFRGLNYGYTF
TRBD1,.,TRBJ2-2,TRBV5-6,TGTGCCAGCAGCTTGGACAGGGGAGCCACCGGGGAGCTGTTTTTT,CASSLDRGATGELFF
.,.,TRBJ2-3,TRBV13,TGTGCCAGCAGCTTAGGGAGAGATACGCAGTATTTT,CASSLGRDTQYF
.,.,TRBJ2-1,TRBV11-2,TGTGCCAGCAGCTTACTATTAGGGGATGCCAATGAGCAGTTCTTC,CASSLLLGDANEQFF
TRBD1,.,TRBJ1-2,TRBV6-6,TGTGCCAGCAGTTACGTGACAGGGCCTAAGTATGGCTACACCTTC,CASSYVTGPKYGYTF
TRBD1,.,TRBJ2-1,TRBV5-6,TGTGCCAGCAGCTTAAGACAGGGACGGGACAATGAGCAGTTCTTC,CASSLRQGRDNEQFF
.,.,TRBJ1-3,TRBV27,TGTGCCAGCAGTCGCCGCGGGCCAGCTGAAGCTGGAAACACCATATATTTT,CASSRRGPAEAGNTIYF